Many counts were recorded for the clone carrying this T cell receptor (beta chain). The antigen is undetermined. A single record per CDR3 protein comes from TCRdb applying MiXCR to the 5' RACE reads. The sample shows 1.5 million to 2 million distinct CDR3 sequences, 32% of them seen only once. These data are taken from a study of identical twins. Notes on the study in general: Weaker excess sharing between twins was seen in beta out-of-frame sequences.

V gave up 1 base and J gave up 3 bases, with 3 bases separating them. Looked up from germline, CDR1 is SNHLY and CDR2 is FYNNEI. The CDR3 has 12 residues. V usage is TRBV2 and J usage is TRBJ1-1, with D unresolved. Sample: cord blood. The TCR comes from a newborn girl in good health. The CDR3 nucleotides are TGTGCCAGCAGTGAAGGGGACACTGAAGCTTTCTTT. Its translation is CASSEGDTEAFF.